This is a list of T cell receptor beta chains from one sample in a study of T cells after yellow fever vaccination. MiXCR was run by TCRdb on the 5' RACE reads, yielding one entry per CDR3 protein. There are hundreds of thousands of distinct CDR3 sequences in the sample; approximately 15% occur only once, and over 13% lies in the top ten. The specimen was PBMCs, collected on the day of the yellow fever booster vaccination. The receptor set was obtained from a man between 25 and 39 years old who received the YFV17D yellow fever vaccine. CDR3s include the opening cysteine and the closing phenylalanine or tryptophan. The D gene is left open where the match is weak. Not every row has a clone size; where given, it reads once, few, many or a size class.

TRBV6-5	TRBJ1-6	few	NA	CASSYRLNSPLHF	TGTGCCAGCAGTTACAGGCTTAATTCACCCCTCCACTTT
TRBV4-2	TRBJ1-2	few	NA	CASSPSQLQVNGYTF	TGTGCCAGCAGCCCAAGCCAACTTCAAGTCAATGGCTACACCTTC
TRBV5-1	TRBJ1-6	NA	NA	CASSFRLGSYNSPLHF	TGCGCCAGCAGTTTCAGGCTCGGCTCCTATAATTCACCCCTCCACTTT
TRBV2	TRBJ2-3	NA	NA	CASRARLDSTDTQYF	TGTGCCAGCAGGGCCAGGCTGGATAGCACAGATACGCAGTATTTT
TRBV14	TRBJ2-5	NA	NA	CASSQDWGFGEETQYF	TGTGCCAGCAGCCAAGATTGGGGGTTCGGAGAAGAGACCCAGTACTTC
TRBV5-6	TRBJ1-5	NA	NA	CASSFGRGGNSNQPQHF	TGTGCCAGCAGTTTTGGGCGTGGGGGGAATAGCAATCAGCCCCAGCATTTT
TRBV7-2	TRBJ2-7	NA	TRBD2	CASSLARLRRENYEQYF	TGTGCCAGCAGCTTAGCGCGCCTGCGGCGGGAGAACTACGAGCAGTACTTC
TRBV20-1	TRBJ2-3	few	NA	CSALGGNTDTQYF	TGCAGTGCCTTGGGCGGAAACACAGATACGCAGTATTTT
TRBV18	TRBJ2-1	NA	TRBD1	CASSTGGGQNEQFF	TGTGCCAGCTCCACAGGGGGCGGCCAGAATGAGCAGTTCTTC
TRBV7-2	TRBJ2-3	NA	TRBD1	CASSLRTGGRDTQYF	TGTGCCAGCAGCTTAAGGACAGGGGGCAGGGATACGCAGTATTTT
TRBV24-1	TRBJ2-3	few	NA	CAGKGADTQYF	TGTGCCGGGAAGGGCGCAGATACGCAGTATTTT
TRBV15	TRBJ2-1	NA	TRBD1	CATSRDRAGGNEQFF	TGTGCCACCAGCAGAGATCGGGCAGGGGGCAATGAGCAGTTCTTC
TRBV12-3/TRBV12-4	TRBJ2-3	many	NA	CASSQVTDTQYF	TGTGCCAGCAGCCAAGTTACAGATACGCAGTATTTT
TRBV4-1	TRBJ2-3	few	TRBD1	CASSQSGQGTDTQYF	TGCGCCAGCAGCCAATCGGGACAGGGGACAGATACGCAGTATTTT
TRBV12-3/TRBV12-4	TRBJ2-1	few	NA	CASSWQVEQFF	TGTGCCAGCAGTTGGCAGGTTGAGCAGTTCTTC
TRBV20-1	TRBJ1-2	few	TRBD1	CSARITGALNYGYTF	TGCAGTGCTAGAATCACAGGGGCCCTCAACTATGGCTACACCTTC
TRBV3-1	TRBJ1-4	NA	NA	CASSHGQGEKLFF	TGTGCCAGCAGCCACGGTCAGGGCGAAAAACTGTTTTTT
TRBV2	TRBJ1-5	NA	NA	CASKPTGGALSNQPQHF	TGTGCCAGCAAGCCCACGGGGGGCGCCTTAAGCAATCAGCCCCAGCATTTT
TRBV9	TRBJ2-1	few	NA	CASSASDNEQFF	TGTGCCAGCAGCGCGTCCGACAATGAGCAGTTCTTC
TRBV20-1	TRBJ2-3	NA	NA	CSARGSGASTDTQYF	TGCAGTGCTAGGGGTAGCGGAGCTAGCACAGATACGCAGTATTTT
TRBV7-3	TRBJ2-1	few	NA	CASSQGSRGSYNEQFF	TGTGCCAGCAGCCAAGGATCACGGGGATCCTACAATGAGCAGTTCTTC
TRBV11-1	TRBJ1-2	NA	TRBD1	CASSVGQGALSYGYTF	TGTGCCAGCAGCGTCGGACAGGGGGCGCTGAGCTATGGCTACACCTTC
TRBV20-1	TRBJ1-4	few	NA	CSARFTQGGKLFF	TGCAGTGCTAGATTCACTCAAGGGGGAAAACTGTTTTTT
TRBV3-1	TRBJ2-3	NA	TRBD2	CASSLGLAGTTDTQYF	TGTGCCAGCAGCCTGGGACTAGCGGGGACCACAGATACGCAGTATTTT
TRBV30	TRBJ2-2	few	NA	CAWRGGSHTGELFF	TGTGCCTGGAGGGGGGGTTCTCACACCGGGGAGCTGTTTTTT
TRBV7-2	TRBJ2-5	few	TRBD2	CASSFEREWETQYF	TGTGCCAGCAGCTTTGAGCGGGAGTGGGAGACCCAGTACTTC